This T cell receptor beta chain originates from a study of cytomegalovirus exposure and HLA in healthy donors. Study-level results: V- and J-gene trimming in TCR beta was tied to a missense DCLRE1C variant by an analysis performed later. Clonal expansion, a later analysis showed, was greater in HLA-associated TCR beta chains than in equally common others. An ancestry cluster, one associated with Asian ancestry, reportedly showed fewer N-insertions than the approximately 670-donor mean in a later analysis. Overall, approximately 150 TCR beta chains were annotated as cytomegalovirus-associated.

Unmatched junction bases numbered 20, after V lost 5 bases and J lost 11 bases. The germline V gene encodes CDR1 SGHTA and CDR2 FQGNSA. This CDR3 region has 16 residues. Both 60 Vbeta primers and 13 Jbeta primers went into the PCR. Generated by immunoSEQ multiplex PCR, the TCRdb table keeps only in-frame clones and is missing some. The sample holds about 180,000 clones; 80% are singletons and the top ten take roughly 1.3%. For this clone: Its antigen is as yet unknown.

Sequencing used PBMCs. The receptor's source is a man aged 25-45 years in good health and CMV-seronegative. J is TRBJ1-1 and V is TRBV7-2, with 7 nucleotides matching TRBD1. The CDR3 DNA follows: TGTGCCAGCAGCCGCGCCGAGATTCGACAGGGTGAGGAGGCTTTCTTT. Encoded protein: CASSRAEIRQGEEAFF.